A selection of T cell receptor beta chains follows, all from one sample in a study of T cell changes during pregnancy in multiple sclerosis. The data were produced by immunoSEQ multiplex PCR, yet TCRdb's version contains in-frame clones alone and is incomplete. Of roughly 69,000 clones detected, roughly 92% appear once; the ten largest clones hold roughly 1.4%. Source: peripheral blood, taken in the second trimester of pregnancy. These receptors were taken from a female donor with multiple sclerosis, enrolled in a pregnancy study. Both conserved end residues are part of each CDR3. D genes are given only for firm matches.

D gene | J gene | V gene | CDR3 length | CDR3 protein
NA | TRBJ1-2 | TRBV5-1 | 14 | CASSLGVRGDGYTF
TRBD2 | TRBJ2-5 | TRBV7-2 | 13 | CASTAGGVETQYF
NA | TRBJ1-2 | TRBV5-6 | 15 | CASSPTGRGGVGYTF
NA | TRBJ2-5 | TRBV15 | 15 | CATSSSQVRLRTQYF
TRBD1 | TRBJ1-6 | TRBV27 | 14 | CASTGTGYNSPLHF
TRBD1 | TRBJ2-7 | TRBV2 | 13 | CAREDRENYEQYF
NA | TRBJ1-1 | TRBV19 | 13 | CASSLYPNTEAFF
TRBD1 | TRBJ1-4 | TRBV6-1 | 13 | CAIDRGLGEKLFF
TRBD2 | TRBJ2-3 | TRBV5-4 | 17 | CASSSVQRGGVTDTQYF
NA | TRBJ1-1 | TRBV7-2 | 19 | CASSLRPLTVPGLNTEAFF
NA | TRBJ1-6 | TRBV25-1 | 14 | CASSRGSYNSPLHF
NA | TRBJ1-2 | TRBV27 | 16 | CASSLSRGGSPYGYTF
NA | TRBJ2-1 | TRBV7-9 | 11 | CASSPVNEQFF
TRBD1 | TRBJ2-3 | TRBV7-7 | 15 | CASSPTGSRADTQYF
NA | TRBJ2-5 | TRBV5-5 | 14 | CASSLEQGGETQYF
NA | TRBJ2-7 | TRBV5-4 | 15 | CASSSSELTTYEQYF
TRBD2 | TRBJ2-5 | TRBV6-1 | 15 | CASTRLAGGGETQYF
TRBD1 | TRBJ1-1 | TRBV30 | 14 | CAWRETGAGTEAFF
TRBD1 | TRBJ1-1 | TRBV19 | 12 | CASSRSQGATFF
NA | TRBJ2-1 | TRBV16 | 11 | CASSHSSEQFF
NA | TRBJ2-5 | TRBV2 | 14 | CASSDGPSAETQYF
TRBD1 | TRBJ1-2 | TRBV12-5 | 15 | CASGFPGQGDYGYTF
TRBD1 | TRBJ2-1 | TRBV7-9 | 15 | CASSLEGTDYNEQFF
NA | TRBJ1-2 | TRBV2 | 13 | CASRPGHNYGYTF
NA | TRBJ1-5 | TRBV28 | 16 | CAGSKGAAIGDQPQHF
TRBD2 | TRBJ2-5 | TRBV6-5 | 16 | CASSYSAPGLQETQYF